This T cell receptor (beta chain) was sequenced for a study of blood T cells in healthy people across ages. A sample-barcoded 5' primer and a J-beta primer mix were used in a second PCR of roughly 7 to 12 cycles. TCRdb re-derived calls from the 5' RACE reads in MiXCR, one entry per CDR3 protein. The repertoire holds just over 1 million distinct CDR3 sequences, with 40% to 55% as singletons. Trimming removed 5 bases from V and 2 bases from J, with 14 bases in between. The CDR3 length is 15 residues. Germline CDR1 and CDR2: SGHTA and FQGNSA. The rearrangement links TRBV7-2 to TRBJ2-3; D is undetermined. The source material was blood. The origin of this receptor is an older woman in good health. This CDR3 reads CASSHERFSTDTQYF. The CDR3 nucleotides are TGTGCCAGCAGCCATGAACGTTTTTCCACAGATACGCAGTATTTT.